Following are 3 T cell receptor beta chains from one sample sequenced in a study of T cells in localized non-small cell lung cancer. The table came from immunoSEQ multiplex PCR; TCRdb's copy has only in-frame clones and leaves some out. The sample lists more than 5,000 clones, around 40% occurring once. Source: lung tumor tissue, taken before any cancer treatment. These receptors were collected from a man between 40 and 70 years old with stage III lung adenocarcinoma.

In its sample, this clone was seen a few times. CDR3 DNA: TGTGCCAGCAGCCACGTCACTATAGATACGCAGTATTTT. The encoded protein is CASSHVTIDTQYF. The chain links TRBV14 to TRBJ2-3; D not certain. Trimming pared 3 bases from V and 5 bases from J, leaving 9 bases between. In germline, CDR1 is SGHDN, CDR2 FVKESK. The CDR3 extends over 13 amino acids. Based on the CDR3 plus reference TRBV14 and TRBJ2-3, the full variable domain is EAGVTQFPSHSVIEKGQTVTLRCDPISGHDNLYWYRRVMGKEIKFLLHFVKESKQDESGMPNNRFLAERTGGTYSTLKVQPAELEDSGVYFCASSHVTIDTQYFGPGTRLTVL.

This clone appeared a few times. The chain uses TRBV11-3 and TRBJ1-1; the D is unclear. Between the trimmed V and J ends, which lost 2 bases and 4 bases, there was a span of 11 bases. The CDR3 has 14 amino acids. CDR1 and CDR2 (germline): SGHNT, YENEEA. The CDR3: CASSLSPFRTEAFF. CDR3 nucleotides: TGTGCCAGCAGCTTATCTCCGTTCCGCACTGAAGCTTTCTTT. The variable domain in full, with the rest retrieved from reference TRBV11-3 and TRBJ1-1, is EAGVVQSPRYKIIEKKQPVAFWCNPISGHNTLYWYLQNLGQGPELLIRYENEEAVDDSQLPKDRFSAERLKGVDSTLKIQPAELGDSAVYLCASSLSPFRTEAFFGQGTRLTVV.

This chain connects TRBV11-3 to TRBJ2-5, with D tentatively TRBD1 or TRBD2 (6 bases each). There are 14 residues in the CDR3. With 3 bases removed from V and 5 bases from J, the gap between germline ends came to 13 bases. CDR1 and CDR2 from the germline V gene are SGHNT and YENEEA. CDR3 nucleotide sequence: TGTGCCAGCAGCTTGACAGGAGGAGGGGAGACCCAGTACTTC. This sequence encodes CASSLTGGGETQYF.